Following are 27 T cell receptor beta chains from one sample sequenced in a study of blood T cell repertoires in COVID-19. This table comes from immunoSEQ multiplex PCR, and its TCRdb copy is limited to in-frame clones, with some not included. The sample lists approximately 99,000 clones; about 91% were seen once. What was sequenced was peripheral blood. These TCRs come from a man over 45 with COVID-19, enrolled during active disease.

This chain connects TRBV7-6 to TRBJ1-4, with 7 bases fitting TRBD1. There are 15 residues in the CDR3. V shed 0 bases and J 7 bases; nucleotides not matched to a gene: 5. Germline V lookup: CDR1 SGHVS, CDR2 FNYEAQ. This CDR3 is CASSLATGSVEKLFF. In DNA form, the CDR3 reads TGTGCCAGCAGCTTAGCGACAGGGTCTGTTGAAAAACTGTTTTTT.

This chain joins TRBV6-5 and TRBJ2-7; D not certain. Trimming took off 0 bases at V and 9 bases at J, with 9 bases between the two ends. The CDR3 sequence is 12 residues long. Germline loops: CDR1 MNHEY, CDR2 SVGAGI. CDR3 in amino acids: CASSYSGFAQYF. CDR3 nucleotide sequence: TGTGCCAGCAGTTACTCCGGGTTTGCGCAGTACTTC.

The CDR3 coding sequence is TGTGCCAGCAGCAGGGGCCCCGGAAACACCATATATTTT. Encoded protein: CASSRGPGNTIYF. The rearrangement links TRBV28 to TRBJ1-3, with TRBD1 as a possible D gene (6 bases). Germline V gene sequence: CDR1 MDHEN, CDR2 SYDVKM. V lost 6 bases and J 4 bases, leaving 10 bases between the germline ends. The CDR3 is made up of 13 amino acids.

The chain has TRBV30 and TRBJ2-2; TRBD1 is a possible D gene (6 bases). Trimming removed 6 bases from V and 6 bases from J, with 17 bases in between. CDR1 is GTSNPN and CDR2 is SVGIG in the germline V gene (reference sequence). CDR3 length equals 14 residues. CDR3 nucleotide sequence: TGTGCCTGTGGAGCCAGGGGATTTGCCGGGGAGCTGTTTTTT. Translating gives CACGARGFAGELFF.

The J gene is TRBJ2-2, the V gene TRBV19; 8 bases line up with TRBD1. This CDR3 comprises 14 residues. J was trimmed by 8 bases and V by 3 bases; bases with no gene match: 5. The germline CDR1 and CDR2 sequences are LNHDA and SQIVND (reference sequence). CDR3 DNA: TGTGCCAGTAGTATCGGACAGGGCAGGGGGGAGCTGTTTTTT. It translates to CASSIGQGRGELFF.

The V and J genes are TRBV3-1 (or the pseudogene TRBV3-2) and TRBJ2-1; TRBD2 aligns across 7 bases. The CDR3 spans 17 residues. Germline V lookup: CDR1 LGHDT, CDR2 YNNKEL (reference sequence). V was clipped by 0 bases and J by 2 bases; unmatched bases: 7. The CDR3 sequence is CASSQDGGVYTYNEQFF. The CDR3 DNA reads as TGTGCCAGCAGCCAAGATGGGGGGGTTTATACCTACAATGAGCAGTTCTTC.

The rearrangement links TRBV7-3 to TRBJ1-3; D gene unclear. The germline V gene has CDR1 SGHTA and CDR2 FQGTGA. The CDR3 is made up of 13 amino acids. The germline V and J ends were trimmed by 4 bases and 5 bases, with 9 bases remaining between them. The chain's CDR3 is CASSWAPRNTIYF. The DNA of the CDR3 is TGTGCCAGCAGCTGGGCCCCTCGAAACACCATATATTTT.

The chain joins TRBV2 to TRBJ2-1, with D possibly matching TRBD2 (5 bases). Germline V lookup: CDR1 SNHLY, CDR2 FYNNEI. V was trimmed by 8 bases and J by 6 bases, leaving 11 bases between them. The CDR3 covers 12 residues. CDR3 amino acids: CASGLQANEQFF. In DNA, the CDR3 is TGTGCCAGCGGACTGCAGGCCAATGAGCAGTTCTTC.

The chain employs TRBV7-9 and TRBJ2-5; 9 bases line up with TRBD2. This CDR3 comprises 16 residues. Germline values: CDR1 SEHNR, CDR2 FQNEAQ (reference sequence). The ends lost 3 bases at V and 1 base at J; junction bases unmatched: 6. CDR3 protein: CASSFPAGGFQETQYF. The CDR3 nucleotides read TGTGCCAGCAGCTTTCCGGCGGGGGGGTTCCAAGAGACCCAGTACTTC.

The chain combines TRBV19 with TRBJ1-2; 9 bases line up with TRBD1. The CDR3 contains 15 residues. V gave up 6 bases and J gave up 5 bases; unmatched junction bases: 10. Germline V CDR1 and CDR2: LNHDA, SQIVND (reference sequence). This CDR3 reads CASSPDRGGRYGYTF. DNA of the CDR3: TGTGCCAGTAGCCCGGACAGGGGAGGAAGATATGGCTACACCTTC.

This clone was seen only a few times. This chain uses TRBV29-1 with TRBJ1-1, with D perhaps matching TRBD1 (5 bases). V was clipped by 5 bases and J by 2 bases, with 9 bases between them. CDR1 and CDR2 from the germline V gene are SQVTM and ANQGSEA. CDR3 size: 12 residues. This CDR3 reads CSVRGINTEAFF. CDR3 nucleotide sequence: TGCAGCGTTCGGGGGATAAACACTGAAGCTTTCTTT.

The CDR3 region is CASSQNRVNTQYF. In DNA form, the CDR3 reads TGTGCCAGCAGCCAGAACAGGGTGAATACGCAGTATTTT. This chain connects TRBV3-1 (or the pseudogene TRBV3-2) to TRBJ2-3; D might be TRBD1 (6 bases). V shed 3 bases and J shed 7 bases, with 11 bases lying between them. This CDR3 is 13 amino acids long. Germline CDR1 LGHDT, CDR2 YNNKEL (reference sequence).

V is TRBV9 and J is TRBJ1-4, with TRBD1 matching over 7 bases. J gave up 9 bases and V 1 base, and 9 bases lay outside the gene matches. Germline loops: CDR1 SGDLS, CDR2 YYNGEE. The CDR3 spans 15 residues. The CDR3 nucleotides read TGTGCCAGCAGCGTATCGGGACAGAGAAAGAAAAAACTGTTTTTT. Translation: CASSVSGQRKKKLFF.

V usage is TRBV1 and J usage is TRBJ1-2; the D call in the table, TRBD1, was not verified against the DNA. TRBV1 constitutes a pseudogene. This CDR3 region has 15 residues. CDR3 sequence: CTSSQAGGVNYGYTF. The DNA for the CDR3 is TGCACCAGCAGCCAAGCAGGGGGCGTTAACTATGGCTACACCTTC.

This clone occurred once. This chain joins TRBV4-3 and TRBJ1-6; 9 positions match TRBD1. Germline loops: CDR1 LGHNA, CDR2 YSLEER. This CDR3 is built from 15 residues. Germline trimming cut 2 bases from V and 10 bases from J; bases unmatched to any gene: 6. CDR3 residues: CASSQTGTGRSPLHF. DNA of the CDR3: TGCGCCAGCAGCCAAACCGGGACAGGGCGGTCACCCCTCCACTTT.

This clone was seen only once. The J gene is TRBJ2-3, the V gene TRBV4-1; 15 bases are shared with TRBD2. Trimming cost V 3 bases and J 3 bases; bases outside gene matches: 13. This CDR3 is 20 amino acids long. Germline V gives CDR1 MGHRA, CDR2 YSYEKL. CDR3 nucleotide sequence: TGCGCCAGCAGCCATCCCGGGACTAGCGGGGGGTATTTGAGTACAGATACGCAGTATTTT. Its protein is CASSHPGTSGGYLSTDTQYF.

V usage is TRBV6-2 or TRBV6-3 and J usage is TRBJ2-3, with 9 bases that match TRBD1. This CDR3 is 18 amino acids long. Germline CDR1 MNHEY, CDR2 SVGEGT. The trim removed 5 bases at V and 3 bases at J, leaving 15 bases unmatched. The DNA for the CDR3 is TGTGCCAGCAGTCCAGGACAGGGGACGGGTTGGGGTACAGATACGCAGTATTTT. Translating gives CASSPGQGTGWGTDTQYF.

This chain uses TRBV27 with TRBJ1-5; D ambiguous. The V and J ends lost 5 bases and 4 bases respectively, with 9 bases between them. This CDR3 has 13 amino acids. Germline CDR1 is MNHEY and CDR2 is SMNVEV (reference sequence). The CDR3 nucleotides read TGTGCCAGCAGTGAGGGTAGGAATCAGCCCCAGCATTTT. Its protein is CASSEGRNQPQHF.

The chain employs TRBV4-1 and TRBJ2-1; a possible D gene is TRBD2 (5 bases). V dropped 2 bases and J dropped 4 bases, with 12 bases sitting between them. The germline CDR1 and CDR2 sequences are MGHRA and YSYEKL. The length of the CDR3 is 15 residues. CDR3 residues: CASSQLGVGYNEQFF. DNA for the CDR3: TGCGCCAGCAGCCAACTCGGGGTTGGTTACAATGAGCAGTTCTTC.

In DNA, the CDR3 is TGTGCCATCAGCGCAGGACAGTTCTACGAGCAGTACTTC. The encoded protein is CAISAGQFYEQYF. The V gene is TRBV10-3, the J gene TRBJ2-7; possibly TRBD1 for D (6 bases). The CDR3 has 13 residues. Trimming removed 6 bases at V and 3 bases at J, with 12 bases between. Germline-derived CDR1 and CDR2 are ENHRY and SYGVKD.

This clone was counted between two and nine times. The chain couples TRBV7-8 to TRBJ1-2, with D possibly matching TRBD1 (5 bases). Trimming stripped 4 bases from V and 2 bases from J, with 11 bases between. Germline CDR1 and CDR2: SGHVS and FQNEAQ. This CDR3 region has 14 residues. The CDR3 region is CASSSHRQNYGYTF. The CDR3, as DNA: TGTGCCAGCAGCTCCCATCGACAGAACTATGGCTACACCTTC. Combining the CDR3 with reference TRBV7-8 and TRBJ1-2 gives the whole variable domain GAGVSQSPRYKVAKRGQDVALRCDPISGHVSLFWYQQALGQGPEFLTYFQNEAQLDKSGLPSDRFFAERPEGSVSTLKIQRTQQEDSAVYLCASSSHRQNYGYTFGSGTRLTVV.

The chain couples TRBV5-1 to TRBJ2-1; TRBD1 might be the D (6 bases). V gave up 4 bases and J gave up 9 bases, with 20 bases separating them. Germline CDR1 SGHRS, CDR2 YFSETQ. The CDR3 extends over 15 amino acids. For the CDR3, the DNA is TGCGCCAGCAGCGATACTAACGACAGGCTCAGTGAGCAGTTCTTC. Translation gives CASSDTNDRLSEQFF. Combining the CDR3 with reference TRBV5-1 and TRBJ2-1 gives the whole variable domain KAGVTQTPRYLIKTRGQQVTLSCSPISGHRSVSWYQQTPGQGLQFLFEYFSETQRNKGNFPGRFSGRQFSNSRSEMNVSTLELGDSALYLCASSDTNDRLSEQFFGPGTRLTVL.

V gene TRBV27 combines with J gene TRBJ1-2; TRBD1 agrees at 9 bases. Germline V gene data show CDR1 as MNHEY and CDR2 as SMNVEV (reference sequence). This CDR3 is built from 15 residues. V was pared by 3 bases and J by 1 base, with 3 bases of the junction left unmatched. The CDR3 nucleotides are TGTGCCAGCAGTTTGGGGACAGGGCATAACTATGGCTACACCTTC. Translated, it gives CASSLGTGHNYGYTF.

In regard to this clone: This sample includes further DNA sequences coding for the same CDR3. J is TRBJ1-2 and V is TRBV28, with 8 bases aligning to TRBD1. The CDR3 runs to 16 residues. Germline V CDR1 and CDR2: MDHEN, SYDVKM. V shed 5 bases and J 1 base; nucleotides not matched to a gene: 9. The CDR3 bases are TGTGCCAGCAGTATCAGGACAGGGAGGAGTAACTATGGCTACACCTTC. Protein: CASSIRTGRSNYGYTF.

The chain links TRBV18 to TRBJ1-3, with unresolved D. Per the germline V gene, CDR1 is KGHSH and CDR2 is LQKENI. The CDR3 totals 15 residues. Trimming left V 2 bases short and J 4 bases short, with 12 bases between. CDR3: CASSPGLGSGNTIYF. CDR3 in DNA: TGTGCCAGCTCACCAGGGCTGGGTTCCGGAAACACCATATATTTT.

The chain joins TRBV7-9 to TRBJ1-2, with D tentatively TRBD1 (5 bases). V lost 5 bases, J lost 6 bases, and 19 bases lay in between. Germline-derived CDR1 and CDR2 are SEHNR and FQNEAQ (reference sequence). The CDR3 loop spans 15 amino acids. Here the CDR3 DNA reads TGTGCCAGCAGCCTAGACGGGGCTTGGGGGGATGGCTACACCTTC. It encodes CASSLDGAWGDGYTF.

This clone was counted between two and nine times. The rearrangement joins TRBV7-2 to TRBJ1-2, with 7 bases lining up with TRBD1. After removal of 2 bases from V and 5 bases from J, the junction contained 11 bases not matched to a gene. CDR1 is SGHTA and CDR2 is FQGNSA in the germline V gene. The CDR3 has 16 residues. The CDR3 bases are TGTGCCAGCAGCTTATCAACTTGGGACAGACCATATGGCTACACCTTC. It codes for CASSLSTWDRPYGYTF.